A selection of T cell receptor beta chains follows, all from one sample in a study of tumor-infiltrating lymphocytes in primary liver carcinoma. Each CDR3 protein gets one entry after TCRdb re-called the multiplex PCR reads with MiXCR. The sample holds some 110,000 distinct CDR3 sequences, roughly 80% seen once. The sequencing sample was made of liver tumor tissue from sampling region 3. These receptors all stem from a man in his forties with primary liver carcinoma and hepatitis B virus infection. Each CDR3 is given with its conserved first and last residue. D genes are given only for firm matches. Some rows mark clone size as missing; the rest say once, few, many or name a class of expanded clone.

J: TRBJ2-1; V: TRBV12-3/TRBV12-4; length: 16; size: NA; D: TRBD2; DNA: TGTGCCAGCAGTCGGAGGGAGGGGCGCTCCTACAATAGGCAGTTCTTC; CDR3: CASSRREGRSYNRQFF
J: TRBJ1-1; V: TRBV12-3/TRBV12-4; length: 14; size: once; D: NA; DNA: TGTGCCAGCGGGTGTACAGGTTCGAACATTAAAGCTTTCTTT; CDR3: CASGCTGSNIKAFF
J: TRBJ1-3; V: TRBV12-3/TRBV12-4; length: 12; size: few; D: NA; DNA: TGTGCCAGCAGTTTACAAAGAAGCACCATATATTTC; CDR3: CASSLQRSTIYF
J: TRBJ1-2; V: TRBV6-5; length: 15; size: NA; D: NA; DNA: TGTGCCAGCAGTTATTCCCGTAGGTCTAACTATGGCTACACCTTC; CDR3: CASSYSRRSNYGYTF
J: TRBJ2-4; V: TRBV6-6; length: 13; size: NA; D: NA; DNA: TGTGCCAGCCCTGGCCAAGCCAAAAACATTCAGTACTTC; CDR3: CASPGQAKNIQYF
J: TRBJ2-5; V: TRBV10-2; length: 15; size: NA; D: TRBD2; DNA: TGTGCCAGCAGCGGACTAGTGGGAGTTCAAGAGACCCAGTACTTC; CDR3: CASSGLVGVQETQYF
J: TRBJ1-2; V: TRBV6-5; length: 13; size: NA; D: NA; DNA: TGTGCCAGCAGTTACTCACGCACTTGGGACTACACCTTT; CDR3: CASSYSRTWDYTF
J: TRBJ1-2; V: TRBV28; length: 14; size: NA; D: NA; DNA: TGTGCCAGCAGAGAGACGGGGGGCCTAATTGGCTACACCTTC; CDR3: CASRETGGLIGYTF
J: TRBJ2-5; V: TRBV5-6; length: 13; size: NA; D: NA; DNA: TGTGCCAGCGAATGGTGGGACCAAGAGACCCAGTACTTC; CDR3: CASEWWDQETQYF
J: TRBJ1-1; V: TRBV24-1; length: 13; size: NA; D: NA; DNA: TGTGCCACCATGAGTAACCCGAACACTGAAGCATTGTTT; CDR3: CATMSNPNTEALF
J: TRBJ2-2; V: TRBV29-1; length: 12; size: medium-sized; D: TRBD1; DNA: TGCAGCGGTGGACAGGGGTCCGGGGAGCTGTTTTTT; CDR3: CSGGQGSGELFF
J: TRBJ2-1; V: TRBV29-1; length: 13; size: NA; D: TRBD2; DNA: TGCAGTATTGGGGGGGGAGTCATCAATGAGCAGTTCTTC; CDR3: CSIGGGVINEQFF
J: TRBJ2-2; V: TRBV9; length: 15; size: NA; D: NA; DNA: TGTACCAGCAGCGCGACATGGCTGAACACCGGGGGGCTGTTTTTT; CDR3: CTSSATWLNTGGLFF
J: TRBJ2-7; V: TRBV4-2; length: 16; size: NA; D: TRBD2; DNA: TGTGCCAGCAGCCAAGCAGGGAGTAGCGGGAGGGACGAGCGGTACTTC; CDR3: CASSQAGSSGRDERYF
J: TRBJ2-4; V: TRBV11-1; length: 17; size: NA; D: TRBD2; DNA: TGTGCCAGCAGCTCTCCCGGGACTAGTGTGACCAAAAACATTGAGTACTTC; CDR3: CASSSPGTSVTKNIEYF
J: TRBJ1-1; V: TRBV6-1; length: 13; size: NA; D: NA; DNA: TGTGCCAGCAGTCCTACAGGGTACACTGTACCTTTCTTT; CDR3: CASSPTGYTVPFF
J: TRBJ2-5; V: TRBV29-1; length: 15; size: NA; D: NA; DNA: TGCAGCGTTGAATCCGCAGTGGGTAGATCGGAGACACAGTACTTC; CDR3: CSVESAVGRSETQYF
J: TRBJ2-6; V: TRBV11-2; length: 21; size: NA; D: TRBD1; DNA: TGTGCCAGCAGCATGGAGGGAGACAGGGGCATTTCACTCTCTGGGGCCAACGTCCTGAGTTTC; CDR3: CASSMEGDRGISLSGANVLSF
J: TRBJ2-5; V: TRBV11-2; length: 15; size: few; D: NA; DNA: TGTGCCACTAGCCCCGTCGGGCCAGTCCCAGAGACCCAGTACTTC; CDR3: CATSPVGPVPETQYF
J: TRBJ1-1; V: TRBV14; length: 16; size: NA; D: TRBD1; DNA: TGTGCCAGCGGCCGGGGACAGGAGAGAGTGAACACTGAAGCTTTCTTT; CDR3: CASGRGQERVNTEAFF
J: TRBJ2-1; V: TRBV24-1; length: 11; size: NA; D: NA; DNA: TGTGTCACCAGTGGCGGCGTAGGGGGGTTCTTC; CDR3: CVTSGGVGGFF
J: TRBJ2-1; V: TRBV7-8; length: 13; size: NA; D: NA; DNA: TGTGCCAACAGCCTAGGGCGGGCAGGGGAGCAGTTCTTC; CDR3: CANSLGRAGEQFF
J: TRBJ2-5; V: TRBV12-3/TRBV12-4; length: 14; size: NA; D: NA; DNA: TGTGCCAGCAGTCCCGCCGGGGTTGAAGAGACGCGATACTTC; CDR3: CASSPAGVEETRYF
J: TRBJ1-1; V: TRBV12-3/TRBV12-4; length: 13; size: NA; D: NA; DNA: TGTACCAGCAAAGGGCCCCTAGGCACTGAAGCCTTCTTT; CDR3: CTSKGPLGTEAFF
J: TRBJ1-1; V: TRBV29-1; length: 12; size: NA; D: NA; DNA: TGCAGCGTTGTAGGACAGAGCACTGAAGCTTTCTTT; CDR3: CSVVGQSTEAFF
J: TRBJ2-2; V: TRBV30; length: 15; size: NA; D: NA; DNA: TGTGCCTGGAGAAGAAGGACGGGGAACACCGGGGAGTTGTTTTTT; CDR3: CAWRRRTGNTGELFF
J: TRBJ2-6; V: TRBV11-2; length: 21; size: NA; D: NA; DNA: TGTGCCAGCAGCATGGGGGGAGACAAGGGCATTTCCCTCTCTGGGGCCAACATTCTGACTTTC; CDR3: CASSMGGDKGISLSGANILTF